Listed here is a single T cell receptor (beta chain). The data stem from a study of radiotherapy plus CTLA-4 blockade in lung cancer. Background on the study: In around 17% of patients, objective responses were seen; 31% had disease control.

Germline lookup yields CDR1 SGHRS and CDR2 YFSETQ. The CDR3 runs 14 residues. V dropped 0 bases and J dropped 7; count of bases not matched to a gene: 3. Focal radiation was given together with CTLA-4 blockade (ipilimumab) to patients with chemo-refractory metastatic non-small-cell lung cancer. TCRdb's copy holds only in-frame clones and misses some; the assay was immunoSEQ multiplex PCR. The repertoire holds about 88,000 clones, with about 78% as singletons. This receptor was identified in a human donor with non-small cell lung cancer that progressed on radiotherapy plus ipilimumab. The rearrangement joins TRBV5-1 to TRBJ2-1, with 8 bases that match TRBD1. Sequencing was performed on peripheral blood, taken from a patient treated with radiotherapy plus ipilimumab. The CDR3 bases are TGCGCCAGCAGCTTGGCCACAGGGGGGAATGAGCAGTTCTTC. Protein product: CASSLATGGNEQFF.